The 11 T cell receptor beta chains below come from one sample, sequenced in a study of blood T cell repertoires in COVID-19. Clones were sequenced by immunoSEQ multiplex PCR, and TCRdb holds only the in-frame ones, with some missing. In the table there are approximately 160,000 clones, over 85% of which are singletons. The sample was peripheral blood. These receptors all stem from a woman aged 60 to 75 with COVID-19, enrolled during active disease.

The CDR3 coding sequence is TGTGCCAGTAGTATGGCGGGCCTGGGGAATCAGCCCCAGCATTTT. Protein product: CASSMAGLGNQPQHF. The chain joins TRBV19 to TRBJ1-5; D is uncertain. Germline lookup yields CDR1 LNHDA and CDR2 SQIVND (reference sequence). The CDR3 spans 15 residues. The V gene lost 3 bases and the J gene lost 4 bases, with 13 bases spanning the gap.

In this sample, this clone turned up once. V and J are TRBV7-2 and TRBJ2-7, with 8 bases identical to TRBD2. CDR1 SGHTA and CDR2 FQGNSA come from the germline V gene. V shed 5 bases, J shed 3 bases, and the junction held 6 bases outside the gene matches. The CDR3 contains 14 residues. CDR3 coding DNA: TGTGCCAGCAGCCTGACTAGCGCGATCTACGAGCAGTACTTC. Its translation is CASSLTSAIYEQYF.

The CDR3 coding sequence is TGTGCCAGCAGTTCGACAGGGGGTTTACGCTATGGCTACACCTTC. Translating it yields CASSSTGGLRYGYTF. The chain carries TRBV6-2 or TRBV6-3 and TRBJ1-2; 9 bases agree with TRBD1. With V trimmed by 4 bases and J by 4 bases, 7 bases remained unmatched. Germline CDR1 MNHEY, CDR2 SVGEGT. The CDR3 spans 15 residues.

The rearrangement links TRBV11-2 to TRBJ1-2, with 8 nucleotides matching TRBD1. Per germline, CDR1 SGHAT and CDR2 FQNNGV. After removal of 5 bases from V and 8 bases from J, the junction contained 10 bases not matched to a gene. This CDR3 has 14 amino acids. CDR3 sequence reads: CASSQLGQGQGYTF. The CDR3 nucleotides read TGTGCCAGCAGCCAACTCGGACAGGGCCAAGGCTACACCTTC.

The chain has TRBV12-3 or TRBV12-4 and TRBJ1-5; D is uncertain. With 6 bases removed from V and 5 bases from J, the gap between germline ends came to 11 bases. CDR3 length: 13 residues. CDR3 sequence reads: CASSSFQDQPQHF. CDR3 DNA sequence: TGTGCCAGCAGCTCATTCCAGGATCAGCCCCAGCATTTT.

The chain links TRBV13 to TRBJ1-6; D possibly corresponds to TRBD1 (6 bases). Germline lookup yields CDR1 PRHDT and CDR2 FYEKMQ (reference sequence). This CDR3 has 15 residues. The ends were cut back, 3 bases at V and 4 bases at J, with 10 bases in the middle. The CDR3 loop reads CASSFRTDYNSPLHF. CDR3 bases: TGTGCCAGCAGCTTCAGGACAGATTATAATTCACCCCTCCACTTT.

The chain couples TRBV5-8 to TRBJ1-1; 7 positions agree with TRBD1. The CDR3 runs 15 residues. With V trimmed by 5 bases and J by 11 bases, 18 bases remained unmatched. CDR1 and CDR2 (germline): SGHTS, YDEGEE. The DNA of the CDR3 is TGTGCCAGCAGACCCGGATGGCAGACCGTCAGGGGGGCTTTCTTT. Amino acid sequence: CASRPGWQTVRGAFF.

J is TRBJ1-2 and V is TRBV5-6; TRBD1 matches 7 bases. The CDR3 length is 17 residues. Per the germline V gene, CDR1 is SGHDT and CDR2 is YYEEEE. V dropped 0 bases and J dropped 5; count of bases not matched to a gene: 13. In DNA, the CDR3 is TGTGCCAGCAGCTTGGGACAGGGCCCAGGGAACTGGTATGGCTACACCTTC. Its protein product is CASSLGQGPGNWYGYTF.

The chain combines TRBV3-1 (or the pseudogene TRBV3-2) with TRBJ2-7, with D possibly TRBD1 on 6 matching bases. The germline V gene encodes CDR1 LGHDT and CDR2 YNNKEL (reference sequence). Trimming stripped 2 bases from V and 5 bases from J, with 13 bases between. CDR3 length: 14 residues. The DNA for the CDR3 is TGTGCCAGCAGCCAAACCGGGACAAACGACGAGCAGTACTTC. The encoded protein is CASSQTGTNDEQYF.

The chain couples TRBV5-1 to TRBJ1-6; D not certain. The CDR3 is 16 residues long. CDR1 and CDR2 (germline): SGHRS, YFSETQ. V lost 4 bases to trimming and J lost 5 bases, with 16 bases between them. The CDR3 DNA is TGCGCCAGCAGCATAAACACGGGAGGGAATAATTCACCCCTCCACTTT. It translates to CASSINTGGNNSPLHF.

V and J are TRBV2 and TRBJ1-1, with 10 bases that match TRBD1. Per germline, CDR1 SNHLY and CDR2 FYNNEI. After removal of 3 bases from V and 5 bases from J, the junction contained 9 bases not matched to a gene. The CDR3 length is 16 residues. The CDR3 nucleotides read TGTGCCAGCAGTGACCTGACAGGGGGCAAGGGGACTGAAGCTTTCTTT. Its translation: CASSDLTGGKGTEAFF.